A selection of T cell receptor beta chains follows, all from one sample in a study of blood T cell repertoires in COVID-19. Here immunoSEQ multiplex PCR was the method, and the copy in TCRdb shows in-frame clones only, minus some. The sample has about 240,000 clones; around 83% are singletons. Sequencing was done on a sample of peripheral blood. All receptors derive from a woman of 80 years or more with acute or convalescent COVID-19. Both conserved end residues are trimmed from each CDR3. Each record gives: J gene, V gene, CDR3 protein.

TRBJ1-1 TRBV2 ASSVLQEAF
TRBJ1-2 TRBV20-1 SASLQGSNYGYT
TRBJ2-1 TRBV3-1/TRBV3-2 ASSQDFRGYNEQF
TRBJ1-3 TRBV5-5 ASSLVGQDIGNTIY
TRBJ1-2 TRBV7-6 ASSPLMGQGDGYT
TRBJ2-7 TRBV7-2 ASSSPGQGSSYEQY
TRBJ2-1 TRBV2 ASRQGASGYNEQF
TRBJ2-7 TRBV18 ASSPAAAPYEQY
TRBJ1-2 TRBV27 ASSSPNLQGLYGYT
TRBJ1-5 TRBV2 ASSEARSGSRANQPQH
TRBJ1-4 TRBV5-1 ASSLNGQGVEKLF
TRBJ2-7 TRBV7-6 ASSIGTGNSYEQY
TRBJ1-6 TRBV18 ASSPTEDSPLH
TRBJ1-2 TRBV5-1 ASSLQGGAYGYT
TRBJ1-5 TRBV7-8 ASSLAGGGARGNQPQH
TRBJ2-4 TRBV5-8 ASSSFGGATKNIQY
TRBJ2-1 TRBV4-2 ASSQEQGESYNEQF
TRBJ1-5 TRBV24-1 ATSDPREGGGNQPQH
TRBJ2-3 TRBV5-4 ASRRGGSTDTQY
TRBJ2-1 TRBV14 ASSQGTGYNNEQF
TRBJ2-3 TRBV10-3 AIRRLGGTDTQY
TRBJ2-1 TRBV18 ASSLGLAGNYNEQF
TRBJ2-3 TRBV24-1 ATSDRQGDLDTQY
TRBJ2-7 TRBV6-5 ASSYRDRSYEQY
TRBJ1-6 TRBV6-1 ASSEIGTGNSPLH
TRBJ2-7 TRBV29-1 SVASGKYEQY
TRBJ2-3 TRBV30 AWSRAGDTQY
TRBJ2-5 TRBV29-1 SVVDPGETQY
TRBJ1-6 TRBV19 ASSPRTGGHSPLH
TRBJ1-1 TRBV10-3 AISGGQIRNTEAF
TRBJ1-2 TRBV2 ASSDQIFYGYT
TRBJ2-1 TRBV5-1 ASSRAGAANEQF
TRBJ2-2 TRBV27 ASIPTGPNTGELF
TRBJ1-5 TRBV28 ASSQGRRNQPQH
TRBJ1-5 TRBV28 ASRIDSTGGSNQPQH
TRBJ1-5 TRBV10-2 ASSRVGNQPQH
TRBJ2-7 TRBV10-3 AIRGIGLSYEQY
TRBJ2-6 TRBV6-6 ASSPLNRGLFGLSILSGANVLT
TRBJ2-7 TRBV5-1 ASSSPGTGGTYEQY
TRBJ2-2 TRBV28 ASSPGLAGKIGELF
TRBJ2-2 TRBV19 ASYGPGGTGELF
TRBJ2-5 TRBV7-8 ASSLIGGAGETQY
TRBJ2-5 TRBV5-3 ARSFGGLETQY
TRBJ2-2 TRBV5-1 ATTRGPGTGELF
TRBJ2-6 TRBV23-1 ASSQQGPRGSGANVLT
TRBJ1-5 TRBV7-2 ASSLEQNQPQH
TRBJ1-5 TRBV19 ASTGPGNQPQH
TRBJ1-1 TRBV7-8 ASNLGTGGTEAF
TRBJ2-3 TRBV3-1/TRBV3-2 ASSQDQSGLAQY
TRBJ1-5 TRBV28 ASSLAGTGNQPQH
TRBJ1-1 TRBV6-5 ASSSTYEAF
TRBJ2-1 TRBV2 ASSPRDNAYNEQF
TRBJ1-1 TRBV19 ASSRTDTEAF
TRBJ2-3 TRBV20-1 SASPSGGPDTQY
TRBJ2-7 TRBV6-5 ASSSGTGFYEQY
TRBJ1-1 TRBV2 ASNMRRMNTEAF
TRBJ2-1 TRBV5-1 ASSTGQGNEQF
TRBJ2-6 TRBV5-4 ASSLPAGGAGANVLT